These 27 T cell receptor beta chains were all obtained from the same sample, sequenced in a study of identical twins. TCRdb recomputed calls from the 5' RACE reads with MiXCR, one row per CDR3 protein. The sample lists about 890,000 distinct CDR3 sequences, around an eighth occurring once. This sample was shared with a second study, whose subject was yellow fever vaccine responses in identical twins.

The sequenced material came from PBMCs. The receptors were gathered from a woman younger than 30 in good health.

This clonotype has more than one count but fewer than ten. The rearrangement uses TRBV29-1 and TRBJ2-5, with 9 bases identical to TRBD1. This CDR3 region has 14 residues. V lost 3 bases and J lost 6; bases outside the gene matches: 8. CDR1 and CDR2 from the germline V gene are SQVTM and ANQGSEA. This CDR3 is CSVDLGTGRQTQYF. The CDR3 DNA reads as TGCAGCGTTGATCTGGGGACAGGGCGGCAGACCCAGTACTTC.

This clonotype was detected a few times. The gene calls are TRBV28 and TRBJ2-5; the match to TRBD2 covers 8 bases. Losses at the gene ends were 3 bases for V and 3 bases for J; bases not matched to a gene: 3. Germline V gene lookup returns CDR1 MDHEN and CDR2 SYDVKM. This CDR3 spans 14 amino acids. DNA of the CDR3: TGTGCCAGCAGTTTTAGCGGGGCCAAAGAGACCCAGTACTTC. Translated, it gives CASSFSGAKETQYF.

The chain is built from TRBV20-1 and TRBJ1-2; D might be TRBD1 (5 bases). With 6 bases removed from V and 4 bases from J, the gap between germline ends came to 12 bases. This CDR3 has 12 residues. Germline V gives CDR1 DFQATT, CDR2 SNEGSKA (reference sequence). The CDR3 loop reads CSAGPRVYGYTF. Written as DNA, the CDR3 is TGCAGTGCGGGGCCCAGAGTCTATGGCTACACCTTC.

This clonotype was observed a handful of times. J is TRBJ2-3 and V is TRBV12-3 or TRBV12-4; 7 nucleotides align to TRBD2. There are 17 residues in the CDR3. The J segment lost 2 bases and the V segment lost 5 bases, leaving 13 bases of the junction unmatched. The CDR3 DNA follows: TGTGCCAGCAGTAACGGGGGAGGGAGGGGTTACACAGATACGCAGTATTTT. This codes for CASSNGGGRGYTDTQYF.

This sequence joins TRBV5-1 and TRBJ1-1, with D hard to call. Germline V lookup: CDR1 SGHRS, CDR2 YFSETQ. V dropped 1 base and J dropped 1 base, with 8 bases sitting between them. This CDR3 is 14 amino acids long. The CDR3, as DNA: TGCGCCAGCAGCTTGAGCCAGACGAACACTGAAGCTTTCTTT. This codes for CASSLSQTNTEAFF.

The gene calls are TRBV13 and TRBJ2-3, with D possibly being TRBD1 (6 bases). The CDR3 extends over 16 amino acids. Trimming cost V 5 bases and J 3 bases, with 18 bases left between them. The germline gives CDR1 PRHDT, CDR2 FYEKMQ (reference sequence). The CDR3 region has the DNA TGTGCCAGCAGCGCATCGGACAGACTTATAACAGATACGCAGTATTTT. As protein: CASSASDRLITDTQYF.

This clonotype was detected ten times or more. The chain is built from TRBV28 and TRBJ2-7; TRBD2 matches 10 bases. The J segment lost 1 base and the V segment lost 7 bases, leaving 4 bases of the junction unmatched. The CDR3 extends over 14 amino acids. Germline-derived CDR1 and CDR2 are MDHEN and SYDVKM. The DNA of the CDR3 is TGTGCCAGCAAGAGGACTAGCGGTTCCTACGAGCAGTACTTC. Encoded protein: CASKRTSGSYEQYF. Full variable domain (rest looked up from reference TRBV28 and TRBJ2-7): DVKVTQSSRYLVKRTGEKVFLECVQDMDHENMFWYRQDPGLGLRLIYFSYDVKMKEKGDIPEGYSVSREKKERFSLILESASTNQTSMYLCASKRTSGSYEQYFGPGTRLTVT.

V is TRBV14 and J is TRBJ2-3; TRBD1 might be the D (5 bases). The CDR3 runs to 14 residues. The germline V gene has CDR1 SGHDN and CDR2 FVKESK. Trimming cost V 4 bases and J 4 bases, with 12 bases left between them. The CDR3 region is CASSPRAVSDTQYF. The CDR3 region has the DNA TGTGCCAGCAGCCCCAGGGCGGTCTCAGATACGCAGTATTTT.

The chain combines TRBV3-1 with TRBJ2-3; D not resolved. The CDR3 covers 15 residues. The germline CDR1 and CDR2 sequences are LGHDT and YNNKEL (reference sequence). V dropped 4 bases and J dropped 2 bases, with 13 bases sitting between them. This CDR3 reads CASSLDPKTTDTQYF. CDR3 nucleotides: TGTGCCAGCAGCCTCGACCCCAAAACCACAGATACGCAGTATTTT.

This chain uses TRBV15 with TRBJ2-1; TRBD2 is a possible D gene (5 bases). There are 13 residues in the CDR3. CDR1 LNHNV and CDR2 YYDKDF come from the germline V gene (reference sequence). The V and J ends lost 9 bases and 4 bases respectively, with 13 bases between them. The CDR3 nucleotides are TGTGCCACTAAATTGGACTGGTACAATGAGCAGTTCTTC. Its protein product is CATKLDWYNEQFF.

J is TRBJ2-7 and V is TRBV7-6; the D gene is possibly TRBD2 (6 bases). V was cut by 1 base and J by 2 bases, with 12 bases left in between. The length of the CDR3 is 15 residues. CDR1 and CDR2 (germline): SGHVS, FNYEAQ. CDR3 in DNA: TGTGCCAGCAGCTTAGGGGCGGGATTCGCCTACGAGCAGTACTTC. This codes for CASSLGAGFAYEQYF.

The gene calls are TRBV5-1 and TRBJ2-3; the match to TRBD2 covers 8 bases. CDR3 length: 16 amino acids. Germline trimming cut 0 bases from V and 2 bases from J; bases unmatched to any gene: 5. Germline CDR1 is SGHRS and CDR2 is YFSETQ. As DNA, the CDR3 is TGCGCCAGCAGCTTGGGGCGGGGGGACCTCACAGATACGCAGTATTTT. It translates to CASSLGRGDLTDTQYF.

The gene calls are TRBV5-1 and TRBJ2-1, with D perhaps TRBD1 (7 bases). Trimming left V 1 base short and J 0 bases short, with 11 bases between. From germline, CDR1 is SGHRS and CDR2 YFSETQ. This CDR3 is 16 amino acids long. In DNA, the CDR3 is TGCGCCAGCAGCTTGACAGGGGACTTCTCCTACAATGAGCAGTTCTTC. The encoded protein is CASSLTGDFSYNEQFF.

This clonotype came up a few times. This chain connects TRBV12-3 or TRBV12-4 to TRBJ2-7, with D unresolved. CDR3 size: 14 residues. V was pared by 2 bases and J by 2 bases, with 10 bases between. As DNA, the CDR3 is TGTGCCAGCAGTTTATTGTTCAGGCCCTACGAGCAGTACTTC. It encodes CASSLLFRPYEQYF.

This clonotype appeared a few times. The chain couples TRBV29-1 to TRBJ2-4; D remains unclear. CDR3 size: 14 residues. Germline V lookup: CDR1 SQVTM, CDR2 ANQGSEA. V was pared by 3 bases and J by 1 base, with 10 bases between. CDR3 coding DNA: TGCAGCGTTGAGGAGTCCTCGGCCAAAAACATTCAGTACTTC. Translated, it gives CSVEESSAKNIQYF.

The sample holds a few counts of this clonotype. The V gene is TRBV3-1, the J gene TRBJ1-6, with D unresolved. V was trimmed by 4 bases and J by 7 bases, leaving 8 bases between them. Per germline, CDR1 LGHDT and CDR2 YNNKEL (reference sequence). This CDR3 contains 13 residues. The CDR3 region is CASSPWENSPLHF. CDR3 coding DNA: TGTGCCAGCAGCCCGTGGGAGAATTCACCCCTCCACTTT.

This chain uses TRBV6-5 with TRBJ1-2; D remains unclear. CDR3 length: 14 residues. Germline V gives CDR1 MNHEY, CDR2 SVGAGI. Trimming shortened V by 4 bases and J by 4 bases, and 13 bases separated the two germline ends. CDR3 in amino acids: CASSFAPEGYGYTF. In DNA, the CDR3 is TGTGCCAGCAGTTTCGCCCCCGAGGGCTATGGCTACACCTTC.

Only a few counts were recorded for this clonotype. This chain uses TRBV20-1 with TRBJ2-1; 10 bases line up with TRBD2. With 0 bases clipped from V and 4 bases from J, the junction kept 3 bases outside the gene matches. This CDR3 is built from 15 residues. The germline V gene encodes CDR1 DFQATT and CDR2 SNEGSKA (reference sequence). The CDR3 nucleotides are TGCAGTGCTAGAGATAGCGGGGGGCCTTACAATGAGCAGTTCTTC. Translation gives CSARDSGGPYNEQFF.

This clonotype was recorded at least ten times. CDR3 nucleotides: TGCAGTGCCCTCAGCGGGATCCAATACAATGAGCAGTTCTTC. Amino acid sequence: CSALSGIQYNEQFF. The V gene is TRBV20-1, the J gene TRBJ2-1; 7 bases map to TRBD2. Germline V CDR1 and CDR2: DFQATT, SNEGSKA (reference sequence). The CDR3 contains 14 residues. J lost 4 bases, V lost 6 bases, and 9 bases had no gene match.

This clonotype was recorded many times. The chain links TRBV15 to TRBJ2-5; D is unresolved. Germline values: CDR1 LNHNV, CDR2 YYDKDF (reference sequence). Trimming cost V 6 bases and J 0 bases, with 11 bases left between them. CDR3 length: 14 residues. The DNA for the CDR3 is TGTGCCACCAGGATCGGACGGAACCAAGAGACCCAGTACTTC. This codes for CATRIGRNQETQYF.

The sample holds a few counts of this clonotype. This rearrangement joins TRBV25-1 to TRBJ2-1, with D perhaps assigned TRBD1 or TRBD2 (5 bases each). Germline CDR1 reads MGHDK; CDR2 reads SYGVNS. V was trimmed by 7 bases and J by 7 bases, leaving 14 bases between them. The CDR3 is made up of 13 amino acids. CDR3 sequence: CASMRGARNEQFF. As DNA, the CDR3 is TGTGCCAGCATGAGAGGGGCTAGGAATGAGCAGTTCTTC.

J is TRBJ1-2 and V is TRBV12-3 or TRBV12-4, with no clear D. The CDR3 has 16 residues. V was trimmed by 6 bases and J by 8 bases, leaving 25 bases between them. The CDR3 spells CASSPLGLSLIGGYTF. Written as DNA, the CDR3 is TGTGCCAGCAGCCCGCTTGGACTCTCCCTTATTGGGGGCTACACCTTC.

The CDR3 here is CASSSGRTLTGFSSYNEQFF. CDR3 coding DNA: TGTGCCAGCAGTTCGGGCCGAACTCTCACAGGTTTCAGCTCCTACAATGAGCAGTTCTTC. The genes are TRBV28 and TRBJ2-1, with D possibly TRBD1 on 5 matching bases. V was trimmed by 4 bases and J by 0 bases, leaving 25 bases between them. Per germline, CDR1 MDHEN and CDR2 SYDVKM. This CDR3 contains 20 residues.

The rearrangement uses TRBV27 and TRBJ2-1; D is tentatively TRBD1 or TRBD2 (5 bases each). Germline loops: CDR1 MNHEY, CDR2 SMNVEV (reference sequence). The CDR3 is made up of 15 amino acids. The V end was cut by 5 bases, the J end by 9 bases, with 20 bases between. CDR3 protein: CASSPRGKAVFEQFF. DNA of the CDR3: TGTGCCAGCAGTCCCCGGGGCAAGGCTGTTTTTGAGCAGTTCTTC.

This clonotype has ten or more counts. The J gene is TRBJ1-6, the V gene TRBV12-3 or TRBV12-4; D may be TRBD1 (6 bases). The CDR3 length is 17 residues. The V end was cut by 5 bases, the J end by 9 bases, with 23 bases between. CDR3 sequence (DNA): TGTGCCAGCAGTCCCGACAGGTTCGGCCGTCAATTTTCACCCCTCCACTTT. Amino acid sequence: CASSPDRFGRQFSPLHF.

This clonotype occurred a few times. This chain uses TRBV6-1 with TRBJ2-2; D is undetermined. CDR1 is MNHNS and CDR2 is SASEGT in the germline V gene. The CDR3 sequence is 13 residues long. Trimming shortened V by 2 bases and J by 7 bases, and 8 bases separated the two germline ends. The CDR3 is CASSEQLGGELFF. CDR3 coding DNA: TGTGCCAGCAGTGAACAGTTGGGCGGGGAGCTGTTTTTT.

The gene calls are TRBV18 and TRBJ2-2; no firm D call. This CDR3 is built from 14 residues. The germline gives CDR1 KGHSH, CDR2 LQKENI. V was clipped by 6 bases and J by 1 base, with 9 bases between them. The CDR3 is CASSYAENTGELFF. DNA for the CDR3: TGTGCCAGCTCTTATGCGGAGAACACCGGGGAGCTGTTTTTT.